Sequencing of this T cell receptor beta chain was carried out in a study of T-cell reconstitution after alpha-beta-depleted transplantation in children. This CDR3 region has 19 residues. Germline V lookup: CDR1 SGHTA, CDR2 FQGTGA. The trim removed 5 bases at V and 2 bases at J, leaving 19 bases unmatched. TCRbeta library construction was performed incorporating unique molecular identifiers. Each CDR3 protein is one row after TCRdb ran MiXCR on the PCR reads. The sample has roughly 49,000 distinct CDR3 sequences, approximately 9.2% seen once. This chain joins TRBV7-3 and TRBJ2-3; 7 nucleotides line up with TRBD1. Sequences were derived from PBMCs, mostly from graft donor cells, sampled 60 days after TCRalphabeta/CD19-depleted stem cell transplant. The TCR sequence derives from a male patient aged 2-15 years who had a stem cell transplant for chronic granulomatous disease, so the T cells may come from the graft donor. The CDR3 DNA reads TGTGCCAGCAGCCTCCGGGACAGAGCTACTTCCTCCTACACAGATACGCAGTATTTT. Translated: CASSLRDRATSSYTDTQYF.